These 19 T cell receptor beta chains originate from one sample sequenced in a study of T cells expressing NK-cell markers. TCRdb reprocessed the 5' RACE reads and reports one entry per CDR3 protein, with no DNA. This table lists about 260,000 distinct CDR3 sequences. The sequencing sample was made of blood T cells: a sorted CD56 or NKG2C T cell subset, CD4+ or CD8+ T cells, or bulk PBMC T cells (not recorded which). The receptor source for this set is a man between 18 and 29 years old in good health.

This CDR3 reads CASSPRTSTGELFF. This chain joins TRBV18 and TRBJ2-2; the TCRdb call, TRBD1, lacks DNA for checking. The CDR3 length is 14 residues. Germline loops: CDR1 KGHSH, CDR2 LQKENI.

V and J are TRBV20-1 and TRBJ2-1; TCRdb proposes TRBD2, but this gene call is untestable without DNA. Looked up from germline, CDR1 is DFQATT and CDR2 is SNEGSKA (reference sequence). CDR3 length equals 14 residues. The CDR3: CSASSGRARSEQFF.

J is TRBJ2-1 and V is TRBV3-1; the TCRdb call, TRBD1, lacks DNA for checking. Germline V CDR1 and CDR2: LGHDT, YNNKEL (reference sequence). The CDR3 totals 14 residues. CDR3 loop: CASSQYRVRNEQFF.

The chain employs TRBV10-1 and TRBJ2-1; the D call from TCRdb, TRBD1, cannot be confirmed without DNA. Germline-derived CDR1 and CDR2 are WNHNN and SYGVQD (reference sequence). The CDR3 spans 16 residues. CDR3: CASSESTPGAGGEQFF.

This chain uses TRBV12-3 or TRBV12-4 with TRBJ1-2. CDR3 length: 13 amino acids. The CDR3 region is CASSLRVLYGYTF.

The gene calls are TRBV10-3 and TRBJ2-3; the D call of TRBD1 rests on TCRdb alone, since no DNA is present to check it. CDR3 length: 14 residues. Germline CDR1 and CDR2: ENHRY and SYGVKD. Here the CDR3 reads CATDNSPSTDTQYF.

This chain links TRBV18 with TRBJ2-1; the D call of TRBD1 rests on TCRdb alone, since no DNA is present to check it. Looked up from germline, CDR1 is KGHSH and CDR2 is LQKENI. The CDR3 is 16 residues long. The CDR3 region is CASSLPVGTGDNEQFF.

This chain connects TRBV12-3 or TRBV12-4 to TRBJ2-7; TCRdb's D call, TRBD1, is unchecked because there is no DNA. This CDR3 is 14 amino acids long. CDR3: CASRSDRDFTAQYF.

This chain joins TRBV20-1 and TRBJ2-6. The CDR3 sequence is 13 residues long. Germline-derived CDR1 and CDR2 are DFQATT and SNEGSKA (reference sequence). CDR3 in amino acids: CSVPMPGANVLTF.

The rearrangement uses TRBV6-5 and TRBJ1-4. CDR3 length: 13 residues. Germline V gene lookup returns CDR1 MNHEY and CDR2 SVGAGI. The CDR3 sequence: CASSYSRDAVLFF.

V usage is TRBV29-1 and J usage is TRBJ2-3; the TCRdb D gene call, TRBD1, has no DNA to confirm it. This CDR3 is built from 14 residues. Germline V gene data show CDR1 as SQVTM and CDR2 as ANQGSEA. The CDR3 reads CSVVGQAGTDTQYF.

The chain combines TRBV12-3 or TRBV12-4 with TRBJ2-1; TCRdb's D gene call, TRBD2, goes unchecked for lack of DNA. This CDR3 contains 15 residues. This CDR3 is CASSLGGRAPNEQFF.

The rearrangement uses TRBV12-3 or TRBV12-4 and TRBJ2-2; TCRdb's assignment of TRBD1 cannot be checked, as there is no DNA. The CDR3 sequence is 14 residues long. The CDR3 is CASSQGGIAGELFF.

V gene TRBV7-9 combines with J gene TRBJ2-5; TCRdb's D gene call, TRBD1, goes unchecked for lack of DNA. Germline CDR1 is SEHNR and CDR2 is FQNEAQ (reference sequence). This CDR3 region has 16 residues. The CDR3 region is CASSHEPGQGRETQYF.

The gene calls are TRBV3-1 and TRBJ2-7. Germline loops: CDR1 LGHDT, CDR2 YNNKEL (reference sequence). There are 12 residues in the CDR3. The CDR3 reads CASSQQEYEQYF.

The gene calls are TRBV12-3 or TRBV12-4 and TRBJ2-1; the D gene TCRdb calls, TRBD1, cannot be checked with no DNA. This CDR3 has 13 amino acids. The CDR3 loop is CASSRVSYNEQFF.

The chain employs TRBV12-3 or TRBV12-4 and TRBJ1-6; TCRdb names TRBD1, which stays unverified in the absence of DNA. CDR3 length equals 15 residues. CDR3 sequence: CASSLLDRGDSPLHF.

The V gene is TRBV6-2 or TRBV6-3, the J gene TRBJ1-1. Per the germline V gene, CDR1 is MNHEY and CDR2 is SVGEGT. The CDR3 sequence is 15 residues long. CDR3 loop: CASSYARLMNTEAFF.

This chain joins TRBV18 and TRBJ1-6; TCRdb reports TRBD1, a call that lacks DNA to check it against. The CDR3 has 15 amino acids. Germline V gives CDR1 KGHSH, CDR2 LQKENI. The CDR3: CASSPRGTQDSPLHF. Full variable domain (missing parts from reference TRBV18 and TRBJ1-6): NAGVMQNPRHLVRRRGQEARLRCSPMKGHSHVYWYRQLPEEGLKFMVYLQKENIIDESGMPKERFSAEFPKEGPSILRIQQVVRGDSAAYFCASSPRGTQDSPLHFGNGTRLTVT.